The rows below give T cell receptor beta chains drawn from one sample of a study of blood T cell repertoires in COVID-19. Assay: immunoSEQ multiplex PCR; the TCRdb copy retains only in-frame clones and omits some. The sample carries under 300,000 clones, more than 70% recorded once. The sample comprised peripheral blood. The receptors come from an elderly man with acute or convalescent COVID-19. Each CDR3 is given with its conserved first and last residue. The D gene is left open where the match is weak. Clone size is shown for a subset of rows, as once, few, many or a class of expanded clone.

clone size: .
J gene: TRBJ2-3
V gene: TRBV21-1
D gene: .
CDR3 protein: CASSKKGAGERAPDTQYF
CDR3 DNA: TGTGCCAGCAGCAAGAAGGGGGCCGGGGAGAGGGCCCCAGATACGCAGTATTTT

clone size: .
J gene: TRBJ2-1
V gene: TRBV4-2
D gene: .
CDR3 protein: CASSQDRGNDNEQFF
CDR3 DNA: TGTGCCAGCAGCCAAGATAGGGGTAATGACAATGAGCAGTTCTTC

clone size: few
J gene: TRBJ2-3
V gene: TRBV4-1
D gene: TRBD2
CDR3 protein: CASSQDRAAGADTQYF
CDR3 DNA: TGCGCCAGCAGCCAAGATAGGGCAGCGGGGGCAGATACGCAGTATTTT

clone size: .
J gene: TRBJ2-3
V gene: TRBV3-1/TRBV3-2
D gene: TRBD2
CDR3 protein: CASSFLLAGVKSDTQYF
CDR3 DNA: TGTGCCAGCAGCTTTCTTCTAGCGGGAGTAAAGTCAGATACGCAGTATTTT

clone size: .
J gene: TRBJ2-6
V gene: TRBV7-8
D gene: .
CDR3 protein: CASSLGPGKRGANVLTF
CDR3 DNA: TGTGCCAGCAGCCTGGGTCCCGGCAAGAGGGGGGCCAACGTCCTGACTTTC

clone size: .
J gene: TRBJ2-5
V gene: TRBV27
D gene: .
CDR3 protein: CASSPRGASGETQYF
CDR3 DNA: TGTGCCAGCAGTCCCCGGGGGGCCTCGGGGGAGACCCAGTACTTC

clone size: .
J gene: TRBJ1-2
V gene: TRBV4-2
D gene: TRBD1
CDR3 protein: CASSQDTRGPGYTF
CDR3 DNA: TGTGCCAGCAGCCAAGATACCAGGGGGCCTGGCTACACCTTC

clone size: .
J gene: TRBJ2-7
V gene: TRBV29-1
D gene: TRBD2
CDR3 protein: CSVEGTSYEQYF
CDR3 DNA: TGCAGCGTTGAAGGGACTAGCTACGAGCAGTACTTC

clone size: .
J gene: TRBJ1-2
V gene: TRBV6-1
D gene: TRBD1
CDR3 protein: CASSAIGYRGHGYTF
CDR3 DNA: TGTGCCAGCAGTGCGATCGGTTACAGGGGGCACGGGTATACCTTC

clone size: .
J gene: TRBJ1-1
V gene: TRBV3-1/TRBV3-2
D gene: .
CDR3 protein: CASSQTVMNTEAFF
CDR3 DNA: TGTGCCAGCAGCCAAACAGTCATGAACACTGAAGCTTTCTTT

clone size: .
J gene: TRBJ2-7
V gene: TRBV28
D gene: TRBD1
CDR3 protein: CASSTGQRRGRKNPYEQYF
CDR3 DNA: TGTGCCAGCAGCACCGGGCAGAGAAGGGGGCGCAAGAACCCCTACGAGCAGTACTTC

clone size: .
J gene: TRBJ1-1
V gene: TRBV3-1/TRBV3-2
D gene: .
CDR3 protein: CASSHTGVNTEAFF
CDR3 DNA: TGTGCCAGCAGCCATACCGGGGTGAACACTGAAGCTTTCTTT

clone size: .
J gene: TRBJ1-6
V gene: TRBV11-2
D gene: .
CDR3 protein: CASSLARDSPLHF
CDR3 DNA: TGTGCCAGCAGCTTGGCCAGGGATTCACCCCTCCACTTT

clone size: .
J gene: TRBJ2-1
V gene: TRBV3-1/TRBV3-2
D gene: TRBD1
CDR3 protein: CASSRDSIPENEQFF
CDR3 DNA: TGTGCCAGCAGCCGGGACAGTATTCCCGAAAATGAGCAGTTCTTC

clone size: .
J gene: TRBJ2-2
V gene: TRBV19
D gene: .
CDR3 protein: CASGEDPRAGELFF
CDR3 DNA: TGTGCCAGTGGAGAAGACCCACGGGCCGGGGAGCTGTTTTTT

clone size: .
J gene: TRBJ1-5
V gene: TRBV10-2
D gene: .
CDR3 protein: CASSGGLGQPQHF
CDR3 DNA: TGCGCCAGCAGTGGGGGGCTCGGTCAGCCCCAGCATTTT

clone size: .
J gene: TRBJ2-1
V gene: TRBV18
D gene: TRBD1
CDR3 protein: CASSLGQYNEQFF
CDR3 DNA: TGTGCCAGCTCCCTGGGACAGTACAATGAGCAGTTCTTC

clone size: .
J gene: TRBJ2-7
V gene: TRBV24-1
D gene: TRBD2
CDR3 protein: CATSDGGLAGGMQYF
CDR3 DNA: TGTGCCACCAGTGATGGGGGACTAGCGGGAGGTATGCAGTACTTC

clone size: .
J gene: TRBJ2-6
V gene: TRBV13
D gene: .
CDR3 protein: CASSPVGSGANVLTF
CDR3 DNA: TGTGCCAGCAGCCCTGTGGGCTCCGGGGCCAACGTCCTGACTTTC

clone size: .
J gene: TRBJ1-3
V gene: TRBV5-1
D gene: .
CDR3 protein: CASSLDKNTIYF
CDR3 DNA: TGCGCCAGCAGCCTGGACAAAAACACCATATATTTT

clone size: .
J gene: TRBJ1-1
V gene: TRBV7-9
D gene: TRBD1
CDR3 protein: CASSKAQGAEAFF
CDR3 DNA: TGTGCCAGCAGCAAAGCTCAGGGGGCTGAAGCTTTCTTT

clone size: .
J gene: TRBJ2-5
V gene: TRBV6-1
D gene: TRBD2
CDR3 protein: CASSEPLGAGFQETQYF
CDR3 DNA: TGTGCCAGCAGTGAGCCCCTAGGAGCGGGGTTCCAAGAGACCCAGTACTTC

clone size: .
J gene: TRBJ2-4
V gene: TRBV2
D gene: TRBD2
CDR3 protein: CASVPGGELAKNIQYF
CDR3 DNA: TGTGCCAGTGTTCCGGGGGGTGAGTTAGCCAAAAACATTCAGTACTTC

clone size: .
J gene: TRBJ2-7
V gene: TRBV5-6
D gene: .
CDR3 protein: CASSLNLYEQYF
CDR3 DNA: TGTGCCAGCAGCTTGAACTTGTACGAGCAGTACTTC

clone size: once
J gene: TRBJ1-1
V gene: TRBV27
D gene: .
CDR3 protein: CASSLFPGVSTEAFF
CDR3 DNA: TGTGCCAGCAGTTTATTCCCCGGTGTGAGTACTGAAGCTTTCTTT

clone size: .
J gene: TRBJ2-7
V gene: TRBV18
D gene: TRBD1
CDR3 protein: CASSPNRLVTGSYEQYF
CDR3 DNA: TGTGCCAGCTCACCCAACCGGCTTGTGACAGGGTCCTACGAGCAGTACTTC

clone size: .
J gene: TRBJ2-7
V gene: TRBV6-2/TRBV6-3
D gene: .
CDR3 protein: CASSRGQTYSYEQYF
CDR3 DNA: TGTGCCAGCAGCCGCGGACAGACGTACTCCTACGAGCAGTACTTC

clone size: once
J gene: TRBJ2-7
V gene: TRBV19
D gene: TRBD1
CDR3 protein: CASSTPGQGSSYEQYF
CDR3 DNA: TGTGCCAGTAGTACCCCGGGACAGGGTAGTTCCTACGAGCAGTACTTC

clone size: .
J gene: TRBJ1-2
V gene: TRBV15
D gene: TRBD1
CDR3 protein: CATSKGQGANYGYTF
CDR3 DNA: TGTGCCACCAGCAAGGGACAGGGGGCCAACTATGGCTACACCTTC

clone size: .
J gene: TRBJ2-1
V gene: TRBV19
D gene: TRBD1
CDR3 protein: CASRRTGVGNEQFF
CDR3 DNA: TGTGCCAGTAGGAGGACAGGTGTGGGCAATGAGCAGTTCTTC

clone size: .
J gene: TRBJ2-7
V gene: TRBV5-1
D gene: TRBD1
CDR3 protein: CASSWTGIPYEQYF
CDR3 DNA: TGCGCCAGCAGCTGGACAGGGATACCCTACGAGCAGTACTTC

clone size: .
J gene: TRBJ2-6
V gene: TRBV6-6
D gene: .
CDR3 protein: CASSYSKLSGANVLTF
CDR3 DNA: TGTGCCAGCAGTTACTCGAAACTATCTGGGGCCAACGTCCTGACTTTC

clone size: .
J gene: TRBJ2-5
V gene: TRBV28
D gene: TRBD1
CDR3 protein: CASKDTGEETQYF
CDR3 DNA: TGTGCCAGCAAAGATACAGGGGAAGAGACCCAGTACTTC

clone size: few
J gene: TRBJ2-7
V gene: TRBV23-1
D gene: .
CDR3 protein: CASSQFPPQGSSYEQYF
CDR3 DNA: TGCGCCAGCAGTCAATTTCCCCCACAGGGAAGCTCCTACGAGCAGTACTTC

clone size: .
J gene: TRBJ1-6
V gene: TRBV28
D gene: .
CDR3 protein: CASHSQGSNSPLHF
CDR3 DNA: TGTGCCAGCCATTCACAGGGTTCGAATTCACCCCTCCACTTT

clone size: .
J gene: TRBJ1-4
V gene: TRBV5-6
D gene: .
CDR3 protein: CASSLVSNEKLFF
CDR3 DNA: TGTGCCAGCAGCTTGGTTAGTAATGAAAAACTGTTTTTT

clone size: .
J gene: TRBJ2-5
V gene: TRBV18
D gene: TRBD1
CDR3 protein: CASSQDRGFGETQYF
CDR3 DNA: TGTGCCAGCTCACAGGACAGGGGGTTCGGAGAGACCCAGTACTTC

clone size: .
J gene: TRBJ2-7
V gene: TRBV29-1
D gene: TRBD1
CDR3 protein: CSVLGTGSSYEQYF
CDR3 DNA: TGCAGCGTCTTAGGGACAGGGAGCTCCTACGAGCAGTACTTC

clone size: .
J gene: TRBJ1-3
V gene: TRBV28
D gene: .
CDR3 protein: CASRQGGNTIYF
CDR3 DNA: TGTGCCAGCAGGCAGGGGGGAAACACCATATATTTT

clone size: .
J gene: TRBJ1-4
V gene: TRBV5-1
D gene: TRBD1
CDR3 protein: CASSKDRAGDEKLFF
CDR3 DNA: TGCGCCAGCAGCAAAGACAGGGCCGGGGATGAAAAACTGTTTTTT

clone size: .
J gene: TRBJ2-3
V gene: TRBV28
D gene: .
CDR3 protein: CASSPLVGASDTQYF
CDR3 DNA: TGTGCCAGCAGCCCGTTGGTCGGAGCATCGGATACGCAGTATTTT

clone size: .
J gene: TRBJ1-2
V gene: TRBV9
D gene: .
CDR3 protein: CASSVGRGNYGYTF
CDR3 DNA: TGTGCCAGCAGCGTAGGCAGGGGTAACTATGGCTACACCTTC

clone size: .
J gene: TRBJ1-2
V gene: TRBV18
D gene: .
CDR3 protein: CASSSDRSYGYTF
CDR3 DNA: TGTGCCAGCTCGTCCGACAGGAGCTATGGCTACACCTTC

clone size: .
J gene: TRBJ1-4
V gene: TRBV2
D gene: .
CDR3 protein: CASSEVGRHNEKLFF
CDR3 DNA: TGTGCCAGCAGTGAAGTGGGCAGACATAATGAAAAACTGTTTTTT

clone size: .
J gene: TRBJ2-3
V gene: TRBV15
D gene: TRBD2
CDR3 protein: CATSREGDYTDTQYF
CDR3 DNA: TGTGCCACCAGCAGAGAGGGGGACTACACAGATACGCAGTATTTT

clone size: .
J gene: TRBJ1-1
V gene: TRBV28
D gene: TRBD1
CDR3 protein: CASSSGTGGRGTEAFF
CDR3 DNA: TGTGCCAGCAGTTCGGGGACAGGGGGACGAGGGACTGAAGCTTTCTTT

clone size: .
J gene: TRBJ2-2
V gene: TRBV4-2
D gene: .
CDR3 protein: CASSQATGELFF
CDR3 DNA: TGTGCCAGCAGCCAAGCGACCGGGGAGCTGTTTTTT

clone size: .
J gene: TRBJ1-5
V gene: TRBV5-1
D gene: .
CDR3 protein: CASSLEGSGPQHF
CDR3 DNA: TGCGCCAGCAGCTTGGAGGGGTCCGGGCCCCAGCATTTT

clone size: .
J gene: TRBJ2-1
V gene: TRBV19
D gene: TRBD2
CDR3 protein: CASSTILAGGNEQFF
CDR3 DNA: TGTGCCAGTAGTACCATACTAGCGGGAGGCAATGAGCAGTTCTTC

clone size: .
J gene: TRBJ2-2
V gene: TRBV12-3/TRBV12-4
D gene: .
CDR3 protein: CASSLGAAGELFF
CDR3 DNA: TGTGCCAGCAGTTTGGGGGCGGCCGGGGAGCTGTTTTTT

clone size: .
J gene: TRBJ2-7
V gene: TRBV6-5
D gene: TRBD2
CDR3 protein: CASRRTSGGSYEQYF
CDR3 DNA: TGTGCCAGCAGGAGGACTAGCGGGGGCTCCTACGAGCAGTACTTC

clone size: few
J gene: TRBJ1-4
V gene: TRBV4-2
D gene: .
CDR3 protein: CASSQVVNEKLFF
CDR3 DNA: TGTGCCAGCAGCCAAGTAGTGAATGAAAAACTGTTTTTT

clone size: .
J gene: TRBJ2-2
V gene: TRBV3-1/TRBV3-2
D gene: TRBD1
CDR3 protein: CASSLTPGQGAAGELFF
CDR3 DNA: TGTGCCAGCAGCCTTACCCCGGGACAGGGGGCGGCCGGGGAGCTGTTTTTT

clone size: .
J gene: TRBJ2-1
V gene: TRBV2
D gene: TRBD1
CDR3 protein: CASRVQGRVYSEQFF
CDR3 DNA: TGTGCCAGCAGGGTACAGGGGAGAGTTTATAGTGAGCAGTTCTTC